These 3 T cell receptor beta chains share one sample of origin, sequenced in a study of blood T cell repertoires in COVID-19 (dated by TCRdb to about 2020). Library creation used the immunoSEQ multiplex PCR assay. TCRdb limited this immuneACCESS table to in-frame rearrangements with V and J called. A share of clones is missing; checked studies link under half to unresolved V genes, and the rest is unexplained. The sample data list hundreds of thousands of clones, and 80% of these were observed just once. 6.5% to 9% of the sample is in the top ten clones. Sequenced input: PBMCs or T cells enriched from blood (not recorded which). These receptors were collected from a woman aged 40 to 50 with acute COVID-19.

The chain carries TRBV7-2 and TRBJ1-1; a weak D match, TRBD1 (5 bases). V shed 2 bases and J shed 2 bases, with 6 bases lying between them. CDR3 length: 13 residues. CDR1 and CDR2 (germline): SGHTA, FQGNSA. The CDR3 DNA follows: TGTGCCAGCAGCTTAAGGACAAACACTGAAGCTTTCTTT. As protein: CASSLRTNTEAFF.

V and J are TRBV21-1 and TRBJ2-5; TRBD2 is taken as the D call from the table, unchecked against the DNA. TRBV21-1 is given as a pseudogene. The CDR3 length is 14 residues. The CDR3 bases are TGTGCCAGCAGCCTTAGACTAGCCCAAGAGACCCAGTACTTC. Translation gives CASSLRLAQETQYF.

The chain is built from TRBV20-1 and TRBJ1-5; D perhaps matches TRBD1 (5 bases). CDR1 and CDR2 from the germline V gene are DFQATT and SNEGSKA (reference sequence). CDR3 size: 11 residues. Trimming removed 5 bases at V and 6 bases at J, with 8 bases between. CDR3 loop: CSASRGQPQHF. The CDR3 DNA reads as TGCAGTGCTTCAAGGGGTCAGCCCCAGCATTTT.